Listed below are T cell receptor beta chains from one sample, sequenced in a study of shared clonotypes between healthy human individuals. TCRdb keeps only in-frame clones here, not all; method: immunoSEQ multiplex PCR. In the table there are around 690,000 clones, around 90% of which are singletons. The material sequenced was memory CD8+ T cells from PBMCs. The receptors derive from a man younger than 30 in good health. Some clones in this sample may be carry-over from other donors' samples. Each CDR3 is given with its conserved first and last residue. D genes are given only for firm matches. Size tells how often a clone was seen (once, few, many) or the class of an expanded clone, and some rows leave it out.

clone size | J gene | D gene | V gene | CDR3 DNA | CDR3 protein
once | TRBJ2-7 | TRBD1 | TRBV30 | TGTGCCGGAGACCTCACCGGGACAGACTACGAGCAGTACTTC | CAGDLTGTDYEQYF
NA | TRBJ2-1 | NA | TRBV27 | TGTGCCAGCAGCTACCACCCGGGTGAGCAGTTCTTC | CASSYHPGEQFF
NA | TRBJ2-7 | TRBD1 | TRBV9 | TGTGCCAGCAGCATCGGGACAGGGCCCGCCTACGAGCAGTACTTC | CASSIGTGPAYEQYF
NA | TRBJ2-1 | TRBD2 | TRBV9 | TGTGCCAGCACCCCGTCTAGCGGGGTCTACAATGAGCAGTTCTTC | CASTPSSGVYNEQFF
once | TRBJ2-7 | TRBD2 | TRBV29-1 | TGCAGCGTTGAAGACGGGAGGTACGAGCAGTACTTC | CSVEDGRYEQYF
NA | TRBJ2-3 | TRBD2 | TRBV9 | TGTGCCAGCAGCGTGACTAGCGGGGGGGTACTGGATACGCAGTATTTT | CASSVTSGGVLDTQYF
NA | TRBJ1-1 | NA | TRBV19 | TGTGCCAGTAGTATTACGGCAGGGCGGACTGAAGCTTTCTTT | CASSITAGRTEAFF
NA | TRBJ2-7 | NA | TRBV28 | TGTGCCACCTCACTTGGGACCTACGAGCAGTACTTC | CATSLGTYEQYF
NA | TRBJ2-2 | NA | TRBV4-3 | TGCGCCAGCAGCCAAGATCAGGAGGGGACCGGGGAGCTGTTTTTT | CASSQDQEGTGELFF
NA | TRBJ2-1 | NA | TRBV9 | TGTGCCAGCAGCGTAGCTGGGGGAAGAGAGCAGTTCTTC | CASSVAGGREQFF
NA | TRBJ1-1 | NA | TRBV5-8 | TGTGCCAGCAGCTTTATAGGGAACACTGAAGCTTTCTTT | CASSFIGNTEAFF
NA | TRBJ2-3 | NA | TRBV6-5 | TGTGCCAGCAGTCCTTCGGAGCCCCGCGTAGATACGCAGTATTTT | CASSPSEPRVDTQYF
NA | TRBJ2-7 | TRBD1 | TRBV4-2 | TGTGCCAGCAGCCAAGACGACAGGGCCTACGAGCAGTACTTC | CASSQDDRAYEQYF
NA | TRBJ2-1 | TRBD2 | TRBV5-1 | TGCGCCAGCAGCTTGGGACCCGGGACTAGCCCTTACAATGAGCAGTTCTTC | CASSLGPGTSPYNEQFF
once | TRBJ2-1 | TRBD2 | TRBV30 | TGTGCCTGGAATCTAGCGGGAGAGGGTGAGCAGTTCTTC | CAWNLAGEGEQFF
NA | TRBJ1-2 | TRBD1 | TRBV10-3 | TGTGCCATCAGGGACAGGGGGGACTATGGCTACACCTTC | CAIRDRGDYGYTF
NA | TRBJ2-1 | NA | TRBV7-3 | TGTGCCAGCAGCTTAACCTCTGGGGACAATGAGCAGTTCTTC | CASSLTSGDNEQFF
few | TRBJ2-1 | NA | TRBV4-2 | TGTGCCAGCAGCCCACGGACAGACCACAATGAGCAGTTCTTC | CASSPRTDHNEQFF
NA | TRBJ1-5 | TRBD1 | TRBV19 | TGTGCCAGTAGTGCGATGGACAGGGTGAGTCAGCCCCAGCATTTT | CASSAMDRVSQPQHF
once | TRBJ2-3 | NA | TRBV9 | TGTGCCAGCAGCGTAGCCCTAGCAGGTAACACAGATACGCAGTATTTT | CASSVALAGNTDTQYF
NA | TRBJ2-7 | NA | TRBV5-1 | TGCGCCAGCAGCCGGATGGAGGGGGCGAACTACGAGCAGTACTTC | CASSRMEGANYEQYF
NA | TRBJ1-2 | NA | TRBV6-6 | TGTGCCAGCGGGACTCTAGACCGATTGAGGCCCCATGGCTACACCTTC | CASGTLDRLRPHGYTF
few | TRBJ1-1 | NA | TRBV7-9 | TGTGCCAGCAGCTCGGACATTTTGGTCCTCCAACCCGAAGCTTTCTTT | CASSSDILVLQPEAFF
NA | TRBJ1-2 | NA | TRBV9 | TGTGCCAGCAACCCCGTTGGGGGAAACTATGGCTACACCTTC | CASNPVGGNYGYTF
NA | TRBJ2-7 | TRBD2 | TRBV15 | TGTGCCACCAGCAGAGTAGCTAGCGGGTCCTACGAGCAGTACTTC | CATSRVASGSYEQYF
NA | TRBJ1-1 | NA | TRBV9 | TGTGCCAGCAGCGTAGCGGTACTTAACACTGAAGCTTTCTTT | CASSVAVLNTEAFF
NA | TRBJ2-7 | TRBD2 | TRBV19 | TGTGCCAGTAGTATGAGCGGGAAAAGCTCCTACGAGCAGTACTTC | CASSMSGKSSYEQYF
once | TRBJ2-6 | NA | TRBV6-1 | TGTGCCAGCAGTGAACGTTTGGCGGACGCCTCCGTCCTGACTTTC | CASSERLADASVLTF
NA | TRBJ1-3 | NA | TRBV28 | TGTGCCGCGCAGAGGGGGGAAAACTCTGGAAACACCATATATTTT | CAAQRGENSGNTIYF
few | TRBJ1-1 | NA | TRBV27 | TGTGCCAGCAGTTTAGAGGCCAACACTGAAGCTTTCTTT | CASSLEANTEAFF
NA | TRBJ2-3 | TRBD2 | TRBV28 | TGTGCCAGCAGGGGACTAGCGGAGAGCCCACGTGTCACAGATACGCAGTATTTT | CASRGLAESPRVTDTQYF
NA | TRBJ2-7 | TRBD2 | TRBV5-4 | TGTGCCAGCAGCTCGAGACTAGCGGCTTTTCACGAGCAGTACTTC | CASSSRLAAFHEQYF
NA | TRBJ2-3 | TRBD2 | TRBV7-9 | TGTGCCAGCAGCTTACCGCGGACTAGCGGCACAGATACGCAGTATTTT | CASSLPRTSGTDTQYF
NA | TRBJ2-7 | NA | TRBV19 | TGTGCCACCACCGGGTTCACGGGCGAGCAGTACTTC | CATTGFTGEQYF
NA | TRBJ2-7 | NA | TRBV19 | TGTGCCAGTAGTGTCGCGTACTGGTCGGTGTGGGACGAGCAGTACTTC | CASSVAYWSVWDEQYF
NA | TRBJ2-5 | TRBD1 | TRBV13 | TGTGCCAGCAGCCTATTTTCCCCGGACAGGGTCCAAGAGACCCAGTACTTC | CASSLFSPDRVQETQYF
NA | TRBJ2-1 | NA | TRBV19 | TGTGCCAGTAGTATAGATCTGAGCAGTGAGCAGTTCTTC | CASSIDLSSEQFF
NA | TRBJ2-3 | NA | TRBV6-5 | TGTGCCAGCAGTTACTCGTCGGGGGAGGCAGATACGCAGTATTTT | CASSYSSGEADTQYF
NA | TRBJ2-7 | NA | TRBV6-5 | TGTGCCAGCAGTTACTCTGCAGGCCAAATGCCCTACGAGCAGTACTTC | CASSYSAGQMPYEQYF
NA | TRBJ2-7 | NA | TRBV7-9 | TGTGCCAGCAGCTTCCCCGAGTCGCGGGGCGAGCAGTACTTC | CASSFPESRGEQYF
NA | TRBJ2-1 | TRBD2 | TRBV5-1 | TGCGCCAGCAGCGGGGGACTAGCGGGACCCGATGAGCAGTTCTTC | CASSGGLAGPDEQFF
NA | TRBJ2-3 | NA | TRBV27 | TGTGCCAGCAGTCCCCGAAGTGCAGATACGCAGTATTTT | CASSPRSADTQYF
NA | TRBJ2-7 | NA | TRBV28 | TGTGCCAGCAGTTTTGGACTACGGGGCATCTACGAGCAGTACTTC | CASSFGLRGIYEQYF
NA | TRBJ1-1 | NA | TRBV5-6 | TGTGCCAGCAGCTTCCGTACCACCACTGAAGCTTTCTTT | CASSFRTTTEAFF
NA | TRBJ1-4 | TRBD1 | TRBV11-2 | TGTGCCAGCAGCCTAGACAGGGGAACTAATGAAAAACTGTTTTTT | CASSLDRGTNEKLFF